A selection of T cell receptor beta chains follows, all from one sample in a study of technical replicates of blood from a handful of donors. Sequenced by immunoSEQ multiplex PCR; TCRdb stores in-frame clones only, minus some. The sample holds roughly 79,000 clones; 75% to 90% are singletons and the top ten take around 4%. Sequencing was performed on PBMCs. These receptors all stem from a human donor in good health. Some clones in this sample may be carry-over from other donors' samples. CDR3s include the opening cysteine and the closing phenylalanine or tryptophan. The D gene is left open where the match is weak. Rows may omit the clone size; those that give it use once, few, many or a size class.

TRBV11-2	TRBD1	.	TRBJ2-7	CASSLGQGWYEQYF	TGTGCCAGCAGCCTTGGACAGGGTTGGTACGAGCAGTACTTC
TRBV4-2	TRBD1	few	TRBJ2-1	CASSQGAPGQGADEQFF	TGTGCCAGCAGCCAAGGGGCACCGGGACAGGGGGCGGATGAGCAGTTCTTC
TRBV7-8	.	.	TRBJ2-5	CASSFGGGTVQETQYF	TGTGCCAGCAGCTTTGGAGGGGGCACGGTCCAAGAGACCCAGTACTTC
TRBV20-1	.	many	TRBJ1-1	CSASKSEAFF	TGCAGTGCTTCGAAGAGTGAAGCTTTCTTT
TRBV7-9	.	.	TRBJ1-3	CASSLIQGAGNTIYF	TGTGCCAGCAGCTTAATACAGGGAGCTGGAAACACCATATATTTT
TRBV19	.	.	TRBJ2-5	CASSIGGQIETQYF	TGTGCCAGTAGTATAGGGGGGCAGATAGAGACCCAGTACTTC
TRBV14	.	.	TRBJ2-7	CASRGLGGYEQYF	TGTGCCAGCAGGGGATTGGGAGGATACGAGCAGTACTTC
TRBV29-1	.	.	TRBJ2-7	CSVAGASSYEQYF	TGCAGCGTTGCGGGAGCTAGCTCCTACGAGCAGTACTTC
TRBV25-1	.	.	TRBJ1-2	CASSESTAYGYTF	TGTGCCAGCAGTGAATCGACAGCCTATGGCTACACCTTC
TRBV29-1	.	many	TRBJ1-4	CSFFYSEKLFF	TGCAGCTTTTTCTACAGTGAAAAACTGTTTTTT
TRBV2	TRBD2	.	TRBJ2-3	CASSPAGEADTQYF	TGTGCCAGCAGTCCAGCGGGAGAGGCAGATACGCAGTATTTT
TRBV9	.	.	TRBJ2-3	CASSDDWREVRGDTQYF	TGTGCCAGCAGCGATGACTGGCGGGAGGTCAGGGGGGATACGCAGTATTTT
TRBV14	TRBD1	.	TRBJ2-7	CASRRTGSVTHEQYF	TGTGCCAGCAGACGGACAGGGTCCGTTACCCACGAGCAGTACTTC
TRBV18	.	many	TRBJ1-5	CASSPPGGVDQPQHF	TGTGCCAGCTCACCCCCAGGAGGGGTAGATCAGCCCCAGCATTTT
TRBV4-1	.	.	TRBJ1-4	CASSQVAEANEKLFF	TGCGCCAGCAGCCAGGTCGCGGAGGCTAATGAAAAACTGTTTTTT
TRBV5-8	.	once	TRBJ1-6	CASRLSYNSPLHF	TGTGCCAGCAGGTTATCCTATAATTCACCCCTCCACTTT
TRBV5-1	TRBD2	once	TRBJ2-1	CASSEVTSASYNEQFF	TGCGCCAGCAGCGAAGTAACTAGCGCTTCCTACAATGAGCAGTTCTTC
TRBV30	.	once	TRBJ1-2	CAWTDSPADYGYTF	TGTGCCTGGACGGACAGCCCGGCGGACTATGGCTACACCTTC
TRBV7-9	TRBD2	.	TRBJ2-1	CASSLVGLARYNEQFF	TGTGCCAGCAGCTTAGTCGGACTAGCGAGATACAATGAGCAGTTCTTC
TRBV6-5	TRBD2	few	TRBJ2-1	CASSRTSGDINEQFF	TGTGCCAGCAGCCGAACTAGCGGGGACATCAATGAGCAGTTCTTC
TRBV5-4	TRBD1	.	TRBJ2-7	CASSQGLTGQHEQYF	TGTGCCAGCAGCCAAGGCTTGACAGGGCAGCACGAGCAGTACTTC
TRBV6-5	TRBD1	.	TRBJ1-4	CASSDRAGEKLFF	TGTGCCAGCTCTGACAGGGCGGGTGAAAAACTGTTTTTT
TRBV27	.	.	TRBJ2-7	CASRPSPYEQYF	TGTGCCAGCAGACCGAGTCCCTACGAGCAGTACTTC
TRBV7-9	.	.	TRBJ2-7	CASSPRLAGPFDEQYF	TGTGCCAGCAGCCCTCGGTTGGCAGGGCCCTTCGACGAGCAGTACTTC
TRBV4-3	TRBD2	.	TRBJ2-1	CASSKRLAGGYEQFF	TGCGCCAGCTCCAAAAGGCTAGCGGGAGGTTATGAGCAGTTCTTC
TRBV30	.	.	TRBJ2-2	CAWSVEPTGELFF	TGTGCCTGGAGTGTTGAGCCCACCGGGGAGCTGTTTTTT
TRBV6-6	TRBD2	.	TRBJ2-5	CASTPSGRGETQYF	TGTGCCAGCACCCCCAGCGGGAGGGGAGAGACCCAGTACTTC
TRBV4-3	.	.	TRBJ1-6	CASSQAQNSPLHF	TGCGCCAGCAGCCAAGCCCAGAATTCACCCCTCCACTTT
TRBV18	.	.	TRBJ1-1	CASSESGNTEAFF	TGTGCCAGCTCCGAAAGCGGGAACACTGAAGCTTTCTTT
TRBV29-1	.	.	TRBJ2-5	CSVDSGIQETQYF	TGCAGCGTGGATAGCGGTATCCAAGAGACCCAGTACTTC
TRBV4-1	.	.	TRBJ2-1	CASSPSSYNEQFF	TGCGCCAGCAGCCCTAGCTCCTACAATGAGCAGTTCTTC
TRBV19	.	.	TRBJ2-1	CASTPLAGREQFF	TGTGCCAGTACCCCCCTGGCGGGCCGGGAGCAGTTCTTC
TRBV30	.	.	TRBJ2-2	CAWSVLVPGELFF	TGTGCCTGGAGTGTACTAGTACCCGGGGAGCTGTTTTTT
TRBV5-5	TRBD1	medium-sized	TRBJ1-4	CASSKTIRDSNEKLFF	TGTGCCAGCAGCAAAACTATCCGGGACAGTAATGAAAAACTGTTTTTT
TRBV4-3	.	.	TRBJ1-2	CASSQPDRPNYGYTF	TGCGCCAGCAGCCAACCCGACAGGCCTAACTATGGCTACACCTTC
TRBV30	.	.	TRBJ1-2	CAWSPTYGYTF	TGTGCCTGGAGTCCTACTTATGGCTACACCTTC
TRBV19	TRBD2	.	TRBJ2-7	CASSTLAGGLEQYF	TGTGCCAGTAGTACACTAGCGGGAGGGCTCGAGCAGTACTTC
TRBV5-6	TRBD2	.	TRBJ2-5	CASSPGLAGDSETQYF	TGTGCCAGCAGCCCCGGACTAGCGGGGGATTCAGAGACCCAGTACTTC